This T cell receptor (beta chain) was profiled in a study of STAT3 mutations in large granular lymphocyte leukemia. Study information: Among longitudinally sequenced T-LGLL patients, roughly half had canonical activating STAT3 mutations detected. More than half of T-LGLL patients received immunosuppressive therapy. General observations from the study: Persisting codominant clonotypes may have hidden a small pathogenic clone. At least one immunodominant TCR beta clonotype appeared in every T-cell large granular lymphocyte leukemia patient.

TCRdb's copy holds only in-frame clones and misses some; the assay was immunoSEQ multiplex PCR. The repertoire includes about 5,700 clones, around four fifths of them detected once, and roughly 80% sits in the top ten. CDR3 length equals 10 residues. CDR1 and CDR2 from the germline V gene are WNHNN and SYGVQD (reference sequence). About this clone itself: Its matching antigen is unknown.

The chain links TRBV10-1 to TRBJ1-4, with D maybe TRBD1 (5 bases). Sequenced material: peripheral blood mononuclear cells. This receptor was taken from a man between 35 and 55 years old with T-cell large granular lymphocyte leukemia. Some clones in this sample may be carry-over from other donors' samples. The CDR3 protein is CPPWGEKLFF. The CDR3 nucleotides read TGCCCCCCCTGGGGCGAAAAACTGTTTTTT.